These T cell receptor beta chains were read from a single sample in a study of control samples from healthy donors and cancer patients. This table comes from immunoSEQ multiplex PCR, and its TCRdb copy is limited to in-frame clones, with some not included. This repertoire includes under 200,000 clones. Material: blood. The receptors shown here come from a woman aged 25 to 45 in good health. Each CDR3 is given without its conserved first and last residue.

TRBV4-1	ASSHFNYGYT
TRBV19	ASSIAGRSNQPQH
TRBV28	ASSFIHTSNYGYT
TRBV7-2	ASSQRVQGNTEAF
TRBV12-2	ASRLAGSVCGELF
TRBV2	ASSDYEQY
TRBV29-1	SVVRTSNEKLF
TRBV18	ASSPSYGLQETQY
TRBV27	ASRGPYNSPLH
TRBV5-1	ASSLVSPLDTHGYT
TRBV11-2	ASSLRVGHNEKLF
TRBV4-2	ASSQISRLALYNEQF
TRBV30	AWSGEEKLF
TRBV6-1	ASSDWRGRQPQH
TRBV2	ASSEGRVAKNIQY
TRBV6-1	ASSEAFLAGFTGELF
TRBV28	ASSLPTYEQY
TRBV18	ASSPPEDTEAF
TRBV18	ASSPKGSPYEQY
TRBV18	ASSPDLGGAAGAF
TRBV6-5	ASSYLQGGGNEQF
TRBV28	ASRLSTGGASSGNTIY
TRBV6-2/TRBV6-3	ASSYSSSYRETQY
TRBV19	ASLQGGSEAF
TRBV18	ASSRTGQTDSGANVLT
TRBV4-1	ASSQETGTAYNSPLH
TRBV2	ASQRPLNYGYT
TRBV19	ASSAPKTGNEKLF
TRBV5-1	ASSLDISNYGYT
TRBV6-5	ASSYSLAGGYEQY
TRBV7-8	ASSLTQGNTEAF
TRBV27	ASSQRQGLWPGTQY
TRBV6-5	ASSPGYAIY
TRBV6-1	ASSEAGGSGYGYT
TRBV12-3/TRBV12-4	ASRVTGRDGYT
TRBV2	ASSADNSNQPQH
TRBV2	ASSRDRGYNQPQH
TRBV5-6	ASSSLGIARHYGYT
TRBV18	ASSPSRGASSEQY
TRBV5-1	ASSFQGADTQY
TRBV2	ATGRVQETQY
TRBV27	ASSPYDRVGTEAF
TRBV6-6	ASIKRVDYEQY
TRBV24-1	ATSYRGANQPQH
TRBV24-1	ATSESGSIGTGELF
TRBV3-1/TRBV3-2	ASSPSSSYEQY
TRBV19	ASRLGTAWPGELF
TRBV10-1	ASSQDRARETQY
TRBV5-1	ASSAGGGGFNSPLH
TRBV28	ASSGQGQGTAGELF
TRBV4-1	ASSQGQNTGELF
TRBV7-9	ASTLVGTEAF
TRBV4-1	ASSQVGGHSPLH
TRBV27	ASSLFNSGHQPQH
TRBV4-3	ASSQGSGTSKYEQY
TRBV7-2	ASSLVGTSGAQY
TRBV6-5	ASSPKTDTQY